Below are 31 T cell receptor beta chains sequenced from a single sample in a study of early T cells in non-severe SARS-CoV-2 infection. TCRdb re-called the 5' RACE reads with MiXCR, one entry per CDR3 protein. The sample contains more than 65,000 distinct CDR3 sequences, roughly 4.8% of which appear only once. Sequencing used whole blood, obtained at baseline. Receptors were obtained from an adult who was a healthcare worker with PCR-confirmed SARS-CoV-2 infection or an uninfected control (not recorded which). The donor label of this sample is uncertain.

This clonotype was observed a few times. This chain uses TRBV19 with TRBJ2-3; 11 bases line up with TRBD2. V lost 6 bases and J lost 6; bases outside the gene matches: 8. The germline gives CDR1 LNHDA, CDR2 SQIVND (reference sequence). This CDR3 contains 15 residues. The CDR3 DNA is TGTGCCAGTAGGACTAGCGGGAATGAAGGGGATACGCAGTATTTT. Translating gives CASRTSGNEGDTQYF.

This clonotype occurred many times. The chain links TRBV20-1 to TRBJ1-2; D unresolved. The CDR3 totals 12 residues. Looked up from germline, CDR1 is DFQATT and CDR2 is SNEGSKA (reference sequence). V lost 2 bases and J 5 bases, leaving 9 bases between the germline ends. The CDR3 coding sequence is TGCAGTGCTAGACCGGGAGGGTATGGCTACACCTTC. Protein product: CSARPGGYGYTF.

This clonotype was found a few times. The V and J genes are TRBV7-3 and TRBJ2-2; tentatively, D is TRBD1 (6 bases). CDR1 and CDR2 from the germline V gene are SGHTA and FQGTGA. The V end was cut by 7 bases, the J end by 3 bases, with 12 bases between. This CDR3 has 14 amino acids. Written as DNA, the CDR3 is TGTGCCAGCACTCAGGGGACCTACACCGGGGAGCTGTTTTTT. Translated: CASTQGTYTGELFF.

V and J are TRBV7-2 and TRBJ2-7; 10 bases are a match to TRBD1. V trimming: 1 base; J trimming: 2 bases; junction bases outside the gene matches: 5. Germline CDR1 SGHTA, CDR2 FQGNSA. The CDR3 is made up of 16 amino acids. For the CDR3, the DNA is TGTGCCAGCAGCTTAGGCACCGGGACAGGGGCCTACGAGCAGTACTTC. It codes for CASSLGTGTGAYEQYF. Using reference TRBV7-2 and TRBJ2-7 for the parts outside the CDR3, the full variable domain is GAGVSQSPSNKVTEKGKDVELRCDPISGHTALYWYRQSLGQGLEFLIYFQGNSAPDKSGLPSDRFSAERTGGSVSTLTIQRTQQEDSAVYLCASSLGTGTGAYEQYFGPGTRLTVT.

This clonotype was seen more than once but under ten times. V is TRBV9 and J is TRBJ1-2; D is possibly TRBD1 (5 bases). This CDR3 contains 15 residues. Germline CDR1 is SGDLS and CDR2 is YYNGEE. Trimming took 4 bases from V and 4 from J, leaving 17 bases between them. As DNA, the CDR3 is TGTGCCAGCAGCTCTGGGCTAGACAGACCCTATGGCTACACCTTC. Amino acid sequence: CASSSGLDRPYGYTF.

The table lists this clonotype with a few counts. This chain uses TRBV27 with TRBJ2-7; 9 bases map to TRBD1. Germline loops: CDR1 MNHEY, CDR2 SMNVEV (reference sequence). This CDR3 spans 15 amino acids. V trimming: 6 bases; J trimming: 1 base; junction bases outside the gene matches: 7. The CDR3 DNA follows: TGTGCCAGCAGACTGGGACAGGGAATTTCCTACGAGCAGTACTTC. Translating it yields CASRLGQGISYEQYF.

This clonotype was observed many times. The chain combines TRBV6-5 with TRBJ1-4; D is unresolved. Germline V gene data show CDR1 as MNHEY and CDR2 as SVGAGI. V was cut by 7 bases and J by 4 bases, with 10 bases left in between. The CDR3 consists of 13 residues. For the CDR3, the DNA is TGTGCCAGCACCTTCCAAGTTAATGAAAAACTGTTTTTT. Translation: CASTFQVNEKLFF.

This clonotype was observed once. An end of the junction differs from the germline gene, which may be a read error. The gene calls are TRBV27 and TRBJ1-5, with 10 nucleotides matching TRBD1. The germline V gene encodes CDR1 MNHEY and CDR2 SMNVEV (reference sequence). The CDR3 runs 16 residues. In DNA, the CDR3 is TGTACCAGCAGCTCGGCCGGGACAGGGGCCCATCAGCCCCAGCATTTT. Protein: CTSSSAGTGAHQPQHF.

At least ten counts were recorded for this clonotype. The gene calls are TRBV11-2 and TRBJ1-5; unclear D gene. V was trimmed by 1 base and J by 6 bases, leaving 7 bases between them. In germline, CDR1 is SGHAT, CDR2 FQNNGV. This CDR3 has 13 amino acids. This CDR3 reads CASSLGDRQPQHF. The CDR3 DNA sequence: TGTGCCAGCAGCTTAGGAGATCGTCAGCCCCAGCATTTT.

This clonotype was seen a few times. V gene TRBV12-3 or TRBV12-4 combines with J gene TRBJ1-6; D gene unclear. The germline V and J ends were trimmed by 3 bases and 7 bases, with 10 bases remaining between them. This CDR3 has 14 residues. DNA of the CDR3: TGTGCCAGCAGTTTCGGCAGGCTGAATTCACCCCTCCACTTT. Translating it yields CASSFGRLNSPLHF.

This clonotype was picked up many times. This chain connects TRBV11-2 to TRBJ1-2; maybe TRBD1 (6 bases). The length of the CDR3 is 14 residues. Germline V gene data show CDR1 as SGHAT and CDR2 as FQNNGV. The V gene lost 5 bases and the J gene lost 10 bases, with 20 bases spanning the gap. The CDR3 nucleotides are TGTGCCAGCAGCCGCGGGGGCAGGGTGTACGCCTACACCTTC. It specifies CASSRGGRVYAYTF.

CDR3 nucleotides: TGTGCCAGTAGTTTACAGGGGATCACCGGGGAGCTGTTTTTT. Its translation: CASSLQGITGELFF. V gene TRBV19 combines with J gene TRBJ2-2, with 7 bases lining up with TRBD1. The V gene end was trimmed by 5 bases and the J gene end by 4 bases; junction bases not matched to a gene: 4. CDR3 length equals 14 residues. The germline gives CDR1 LNHDA, CDR2 SQIVND (reference sequence).

The rearrangement joins TRBV7-9 to TRBJ2-7; D perhaps matches TRBD1 (6 bases). Germline V gene data show CDR1 as SEHNR and CDR2 as FQNEAQ (reference sequence). The CDR3 extends over 20 amino acids. V lost 1 base, J lost 2 bases, and 27 bases lay in between. The CDR3 here is CASSLGLSGVLRPWTYEQYF. The DNA of the CDR3 is TGTGCCAGCAGCTTAGGGTTATCAGGGGTTTTACGACCTTGGACCTACGAGCAGTACTTC.

V usage is TRBV7-9 and J usage is TRBJ1-1; D is unresolved. CDR1 is SEHNR, CDR2 FQNEAQ, per germline (reference sequence). V shed 2 bases and J shed 0 bases, with 10 bases lying between them. This CDR3 is built from 15 residues. The CDR3 reads CASSLLGFMNTEAFF. The CDR3 DNA sequence: TGTGCCAGCAGCTTACTTGGGTTCATGAACACTGAAGCTTTCTTT.

This clonotype occurred many times. This chain uses TRBV6-6 with TRBJ2-7; 11 bases map to TRBD1. The V gene's germline CDR1 is MNHNY and CDR2 SVGAGI (reference sequence). Trimming cost V 8 bases and J 2 bases; bases outside gene matches: 5. The CDR3 runs 14 residues. The DNA for the CDR3 is TGTGCCAGCTCAACGGGACAGGGGGCCTACGAGCAGTACTTC. This encodes CASSTGQGAYEQYF.

This clonotype was observed at least ten times. The chain carries TRBV18 and TRBJ1-6; perhaps TRBD1 as D (6 bases). Germline V gives CDR1 KGHSH, CDR2 LQKENI. The V end lost 10 bases, the J end lost 8 bases, and 24 bases lay between the germline ends. The CDR3 sequence is 16 residues long. CDR3 bases: TGTGCCACTTCAAATCAGGGGCCAGGGTCCGATTCACCCCTCCACTTT. As protein: CATSNQGPGSDSPLHF.

The chain links TRBV6-5 to TRBJ2-1; TRBD2 is a possible D gene (5 bases). The V and J ends lost 2 bases and 4 bases respectively, with 12 bases between them. The CDR3 is 15 residues long. Germline CDR1 and CDR2: MNHEY and SVGAGI. The CDR3 protein is CASSYASGFYNEQFF. The CDR3 DNA sequence: TGTGCCAGCAGTTACGCATCGGGATTTTACAATGAGCAGTTCTTC.

This clonotype has more than one count but fewer than ten. The chain employs TRBV30 and TRBJ1-2; D unresolved. The CDR3 covers 13 residues. Germline V CDR1 and CDR2: GTSNPN, SVGIG (reference sequence). The germline V and J ends were trimmed by 2 bases and 3 bases, with 10 bases remaining between them. As DNA, the CDR3 is TGTGCCTGGAGTCCCCGGCAGGACTATGGCTACACCTTC. Translating gives CAWSPRQDYGYTF. The entire variable domain, with the rest obtained from reference TRBV30 and TRBJ1-2, is as follows: SQTIHQWPATLVQPVGSPLSLECTVEGTSNPNLYWYRQAAGRGLQLLFYSVGIGQISSEVPQNLSASRPQDRQFILSSKKLLLSDSGFYLCAWSPRQDYGYTFGSGTRLTVV.

This clonotype was counted at least ten times. The chain employs TRBV28 and TRBJ2-1, with D possibly TRBD1 on 6 matching bases. Trimming took off 8 bases at V and 0 bases at J, with 11 bases between the two ends. Germline V lookup: CDR1 MDHEN, CDR2 SYDVKM. This CDR3 is 14 amino acids long. The CDR3 reads CASQDRFSYNEQFF. The CDR3 coding sequence is TGTGCCAGCCAGGACAGATTCTCCTACAATGAGCAGTTCTTC. Full variable domain (outside the CDR3, taken from reference TRBV28 and TRBJ2-1): DVKVTQSSRYLVKRTGEKVFLECVQDMDHENMFWYRQDPGLGLRLIYFSYDVKMKEKGDIPEGYSVSREKKERFSLILESASTNQTSMYLCASQDRFSYNEQFFGPGTRLTVL.

Ten or more counts support this clonotype. V is TRBV7-9 and J is TRBJ2-7, with D perhaps matching TRBD2 (5 bases). V gave up 2 bases and J gave up 1 base, with 6 bases separating them. This CDR3 is 13 amino acids long. From germline, CDR1 is SEHNR and CDR2 FQNEAQ (reference sequence). CDR3 nucleotide sequence: TGTGCCAGCAGCTTATTAGCGTCCTACGAGCAGTACTTC. Its protein is CASSLLASYEQYF.

This sequence joins TRBV27 and TRBJ2-1, with 9 bases matching TRBD1. V was clipped by 5 bases and J by 8 bases; unmatched bases: 4. In germline, CDR1 is MNHEY, CDR2 SMNVEV (reference sequence). This CDR3 is 13 amino acids long. The CDR3 DNA reads as TGTGCCAGCAGTCTCCGGACAGGGGATGAGCAGTTCTTC. Encoded protein: CASSLRTGDEQFF.

This clonotype has ten or more counts. This chain joins TRBV7-3 and TRBJ2-3; a possible D gene is TRBD2 (6 bases). CDR1 SGHTA and CDR2 FQGTGA come from the germline V gene. V was pared by 1 base and J by 1 base, with 9 bases between. CDR3 size: 15 residues. CDR3 protein: CASSLMGGGTDTQYF. Written as DNA, the CDR3 is TGTGCCAGCAGCTTAATGGGCGGGGGCACAGATACGCAGTATTTT. Filled out from reference TRBV7-3 and TRBJ2-3, the complete variable domain reads GAGVSQTPSNKVTEKGKYVELRCDPISGHTALYWYRQSLGQGPEFLIYFQGTGAADDSGLPNDRFFAVRPEGSVSTLKIQRTERGDSAVYLCASSLMGGGTDTQYFGPGTRLTVL.

This clonotype has ten or more counts. This chain uses TRBV12-3 or TRBV12-4 with TRBJ1-5; D gene uncertain. The CDR3 has 14 amino acids. V lost 2 bases, J lost 4 bases, and 9 bases lay in between. The DNA for the CDR3 is TGTGCCAGCAGTTTATCGAGAGCGAATCAGCCCCAGCATTTT. Protein product: CASSLSRANQPQHF.

This clonotype occurred a few times. The rearrangement uses TRBV27 and TRBJ1-5; perhaps TRBD1 as D (5 bases). CDR1 and CDR2 from the germline V gene are MNHEY and SMNVEV (reference sequence). V was cut by 3 bases and J by 1 base, with 10 bases left in between. CDR3 size: 15 residues. The CDR3 is CASSLEWGSNQPQHF. The CDR3 DNA reads TGTGCCAGCAGTTTGGAGTGGGGGAGCAATCAGCCCCAGCATTTT.

This clonotype was observed many times. The chain uses TRBV28 and TRBJ1-2; D ambiguous. CDR1 is MDHEN, CDR2 SYDVKM, per germline. V was trimmed by 6 bases and J by 4 bases, leaving 12 bases between them. The CDR3 has 13 residues. DNA for the CDR3: TGTGCCAGCAGCCCCGGACCGGTCTATGGCTACACCTTC. Its protein is CASSPGPVYGYTF.

This clonotype was seen more than once but under ten times. The chain recombines TRBV6-5 with TRBJ1-6; TRBD1 aligns across 10 bases. Germline V CDR1 and CDR2: MNHEY, SVGAGI. This CDR3 spans 14 amino acids. V dropped 6 bases and J dropped 6; count of bases not matched to a gene: 2. CDR3 sequence reads: CASRRQGANSPLHF. CDR3 nucleotide sequence: TGTGCCAGCAGGAGACAGGGGGCTAATTCACCCCTCCACTTT.

This clonotype appeared many times. The chain recombines TRBV11-2 with TRBJ1-4, with D possibly being TRBD1 (5 bases). The CDR3 spans 17 residues. Germline V CDR1 and CDR2: SGHAT, FQNNGV. V was clipped by 5 bases and J by 1 base, with 17 bases between them. The chain's CDR3 is CASSPRGSWVTNEKLFF. The DNA of the CDR3 is TGTGCCAGCAGCCCTAGGGGATCGTGGGTAACTAATGAAAAACTGTTTTTT. Drawing the rest from reference TRBV11-2 and TRBJ1-4, the complete variable domain is EAGVAQSPRYKIIEKRQSVAFWCNPISGHATLYWYQQILGQGPKLLIQFQNNGVVDDSQLPKDRFSAERLKGVDSTLKIQPAKLEDSAVYLCASSPRGSWVTNEKLFFGSGTQLSVL.

There are a few counts of this clonotype. V and J are TRBV10-3 and TRBJ1-1; the D is unclear. V was pared by 6 bases and J by 0 bases, with 8 bases between. The CDR3 totals 13 residues. CDR1 and CDR2 from the germline V gene are ENHRY and SYGVKD. DNA for the CDR3: TGTGCCATCAGGACAAGAATGAACACTGAAGCTTTCTTT. This codes for CAIRTRMNTEAFF.

This clonotype appeared many times. The chain recombines TRBV9 with TRBJ2-3, with 16 nucleotides matching TRBD2. V was pared by 4 bases and J by 1 base, with 3 bases of the junction left unmatched. This CDR3 has 17 residues. Looked up from germline, CDR1 is SGDLS and CDR2 is YYNGEE. The CDR3, as DNA: TGTGCCAGCAGCCCCGGGACTAGCGGGGGGGGCACAGATACGCAGTATTTT. Its protein product is CASSPGTSGGGTDTQYF.

This clonotype appeared many times. The chain employs TRBV20-1 and TRBJ1-6; the match to TRBD1 covers 7 bases. This CDR3 has 16 amino acids. Germline loops: CDR1 DFQATT, CDR2 SNEGSKA (reference sequence). The V and J ends lost 3 bases and 8 bases, in that order; junction bases with no gene match: 13. CDR3: CSARKLKDRRDSPLHF. DNA of the CDR3: TGCAGTGCTAGGAAATTAAAGGACAGGCGTGATTCACCCCTCCACTTT.

This clonotype was detected a few times. The V and J genes are TRBV16 and TRBJ1-5; tentative D call: TRBD1 (5 bases). Germline V gene lookup returns CDR1 KGHSY and CDR2 FQNENV. Between the trimmed V and J ends, which lost 0 bases and 7 bases, there was a span of 10 bases. The CDR3 runs 14 residues. The CDR3 here is CASSQSGGDQPQHF. The CDR3 DNA reads TGTGCCAGCAGCCAATCCGGGGGGGACCAGCCCCAGCATTTT.